What follows are 21 T cell receptor beta chains derived from one specimen sequenced in a study of shared clonotypes between healthy human individuals. Naive CD8 cells lacked CD45RO, underwent positive selection for CCR7 and left out terminally differentiated effector memory CD45RA+ cells. The repertoire was sequenced with immunoSEQ multiplex PCR; TCRdb's copy has only in-frame clones and lacks some. The sample includes more than 2 million clones, around 96% of them seen just once. Sequences were obtained from naive CD8+ T cells sorted from blood. The receptors were gathered from a young man in good health.

This rearrangement joins TRBV7-6 to TRBJ2-2, with 8 nucleotides matching TRBD1. V lost 6 bases and J lost 4; bases outside the gene matches: 4. The CDR3 has 14 residues. Germline CDR1 is SGHVS and CDR2 is FNYEAQ. CDR3 DNA: TGTGCCAGCAGGGCAGGGGGCCTCACCGGGGAGCTGTTTTTT. Translating it yields CASRAGGLTGELFF.

V is TRBV12-5 and J is TRBJ2-1, with 7 nucleotides matching TRBD1. J lost 6 bases, V lost 4 bases, and 9 bases had no gene match. Germline CDR1 reads LGHNT; CDR2 reads FRNRAP. The CDR3 is 15 amino acids. CDR3 nucleotide sequence: TGTGCTAGTGGTTCGACAGGGTCTTTGGCCAATGAGCAGTTCTTC. The encoded protein is CASGSTGSLANEQFF. The whole variable domain, filled in from reference TRBV12-5 and TRBJ2-1, reads DARVTQTPRHKVTEMGQEVTMRCQPILGHNTVFWYRQTMMQGLELLAYFRNRAPLDDSGMPKDRFSAEMPDATLATLKIQPSEPRDSAVYFCASGSTGSLANEQFFGPGTRLTVL.

The chain has TRBV11-2 and TRBJ1-2; D is uncertain. Trimming took 2 bases from V and 6 from J, leaving 13 bases between them. The CDR3 length is 14 residues. CDR1 SGHAT and CDR2 FQNNGV come from the germline V gene. CDR3 nucleotide sequence: TGTGCCAGCAGCTTACCACACGGCTGGAATGGCTACACCTTC. This translates into CASSLPHGWNGYTF.

The V and J genes are TRBV6-4 and TRBJ2-3; D possibly corresponds to TRBD1 (6 bases). CDR3 length: 12 amino acids. V shed 8 bases and J shed 4 bases, with 10 bases lying between them. Per germline, CDR1 MRHNA and CDR2 SNTAGT. In DNA, the CDR3 is TGTGCCAGCCGGGACAACTCAGATACGCAGTATTTT. This sequence encodes CASRDNSDTQYF.

This clone was counted only a few times. Other DNA sequences in the sample encode the same CDR3. The rearrangement joins TRBV30 to TRBJ2-2; D tentatively reads TRBD1 or TRBD2 (5 bases each). Trimming took off 2 bases at V and 6 bases at J, with 7 bases between the two ends. There are 12 residues in the CDR3. Germline CDR1 reads GTSNPN; CDR2 reads SVGIG (reference sequence). CDR3 sequence (DNA): TGTGCCTGGAGTCTGGGGGCCGGGGAGCTGTTTTTT. Translating it yields CAWSLGAGELFF.

The CDR3 protein is CASRPAGEVEQYF. In DNA, the CDR3 is TGCGCCAGCAGACCAGCGGGAGAGGTCGAGCAGTACTTC. The chain combines TRBV5-1 with TRBJ2-7; 8 bases map to TRBD2. Germline CDR1 is SGHRS and CDR2 is YFSETQ. The V segment lost 5 bases and the J segment 6 bases; nucleotides outside the gene matches: 7. CDR3 length: 13 residues.

The rearrangement joins TRBV4-1 to TRBJ1-1, with D hard to call. Germline CDR1 is MGHRA and CDR2 is YSYEKL. Trimming removed 0 bases at V and 4 bases at J, with 6 bases between. The CDR3 is made up of 13 amino acids. CDR3 protein: CASSQEVITEAFF. The CDR3 region has the DNA TGCGCCAGCAGCCAAGAAGTCATCACTGAAGCTTTCTTT.

V gene TRBV9 combines with J gene TRBJ2-5, with D hard to call. V was clipped by 3 bases and J by 4 bases, with 7 bases between them. Germline values: CDR1 SGDLS, CDR2 YYNGEE. This CDR3 region has 12 residues. The CDR3 DNA reads TGTGCCAGCAGCGATATATCAGAGACCCAGTACTTC. The encoded protein is CASSDISETQYF.

The J gene is TRBJ2-3, the V gene TRBV2, with D maybe TRBD2 (5 bases). The CDR3 runs to 14 residues. The germline V and J ends were trimmed by 4 bases and 4 bases, with 12 bases remaining between them. The germline CDR1 and CDR2 sequences are SNHLY and FYNNEI. The CDR3 here is CASSVPGTADTQYF. DNA for the CDR3: TGTGCCAGCAGTGTCCCGGGAACGGCAGATACGCAGTATTTT.

The CDR3 DNA follows: TGTGCCAGCAGCCTTGTAACGGAGTCCTGGACAGATACGCAGTATTTT. Translating gives CASSLVTESWTDTQYF. The chain couples TRBV28 to TRBJ2-3; no reliable D call. The CDR3 is 16 amino acids. Trimming cost V 6 bases and J 3 bases, with 19 bases left between them. From germline, CDR1 is MDHEN and CDR2 SYDVKM.

The chain has TRBV2 and TRBJ2-7; D unclear. CDR1 is SNHLY, CDR2 FYNNEI, per germline. There are 12 residues in the CDR3. The V end lost 10 bases, the J end lost 3 bases, and 13 bases lay between the germline ends. CDR3 region: CATRGQDYEQYF. The CDR3 DNA follows: TGTGCCACCAGAGGCCAAGACTACGAGCAGTACTTC.

DNA for the CDR3: TGTGCCAGCAGCTTAGCGGGTAAACTCTCCTACGAGCAGTACTTC. Translation: CASSLAGKLSYEQYF. V is TRBV7-2 and J is TRBJ2-7; no clear D. CDR3 length: 15 amino acids. The germline gives CDR1 SGHTA, CDR2 FQGNSA. V was shortened by 0 bases and J by 0 bases, with 9 bases between the two germline ends.

V gene TRBV27 combines with J gene TRBJ1-6, with D perhaps TRBD1 (6 bases). Trimming shortened V by 6 bases and J by 4 bases, and 13 bases separated the two germline ends. This CDR3 is built from 15 residues. The germline V gene encodes CDR1 MNHEY and CDR2 SMNVEV (reference sequence). The CDR3 DNA follows: TGTGCCAGCAGACTCTCCACAGGGTATAATTCACCCCTCCACTTT. It encodes CASRLSTGYNSPLHF.

About this clone: Within the sample, other DNA sequences also encode this same CDR3. V gene TRBV19 combines with J gene TRBJ2-7; no clear D. Germline lookup yields CDR1 LNHDA and CDR2 SQIVND (reference sequence). This CDR3 comprises 13 residues. Between the trimmed V and J ends, which lost 5 bases and 2 bases, there was a span of 10 bases. CDR3: CASSLGPAYEQYF. The CDR3 DNA is TGTGCCAGTAGTCTTGGACCCGCCTACGAGCAGTACTTC.

V is TRBV2 and J is TRBJ1-5; D may be TRBD1 (5 bases). V was cut by 6 bases and J by 0 bases, with 12 bases left in between. Per the germline V gene, CDR1 is SNHLY and CDR2 is FYNNEI. This CDR3 spans 15 amino acids. The CDR3 loop reads CASSHTGYSNQPQHF. In nucleotides, the CDR3 is TGTGCCAGCAGCCATACAGGTTATAGCAATCAGCCCCAGCATTTT.

The V call is TRBV7-8, the J call TRBJ2-5; D may be TRBD2 (7 bases). Germline CDR1 and CDR2: SGHVS and FQNEAQ. Trimming removed 5 bases from V and 2 bases from J, with 27 bases in between. There are 19 residues in the CDR3. CDR3 loop: CASSIFPPFEGGNQETQYF. The CDR3 bases are TGTGCCAGCAGCATATTCCCGCCATTTGAGGGGGGGAATCAAGAGACCCAGTACTTC.

The V call is TRBV7-9, the J call TRBJ1-1, with TRBD1 matching over 12 bases. This CDR3 has 16 residues. Germline lookup yields CDR1 SEHNR and CDR2 FQNEAQ (reference sequence). Unmatched junction bases numbered 7, after V lost 3 bases and J lost 5 bases. The DNA of the CDR3 is TGTGCCAGCAGCTTTAGTCCGGGACAGGGGGCGACTGAAGCTTTCTTT. Translation gives CASSFSPGQGATEAFF.

V is TRBV5-1 and J is TRBJ1-2, with 12 bases that match TRBD1. Germline V gene lookup returns CDR1 SGHRS and CDR2 YFSETQ. Germline trimming cut 4 bases from V and 1 base from J; bases unmatched to any gene: 8. This CDR3 comprises 17 residues. The chain's CDR3 is CASSLGTGGEGNYGYTF. The CDR3 DNA is TGCGCCAGCAGCCTCGGGACAGGGGGCGAAGGTAACTATGGCTACACCTTC. Using reference TRBV5-1 and TRBJ1-2 for the parts outside the CDR3, the full variable domain is KAGVTQTPRYLIKTRGQQVTLSCSPISGHRSVSWYQQTPGQGLQFLFEYFSETQRNKGNFPGRFSGRQFSNSRSEMNVSTLELGDSALYLCASSLGTGGEGNYGYTFGSGTRLTVV.

V and J are TRBV4-1 and TRBJ2-5; D call uncertain. V lost 0 bases, J lost 3 bases, and 5 bases lay in between. This CDR3 is built from 13 residues. Germline loops: CDR1 MGHRA, CDR2 YSYEKL. The CDR3 spells CASSQELEETQYF. The CDR3 DNA reads as TGCGCCAGCAGCCAAGAACTGGAAGAGACCCAGTACTTC.

The chain joins TRBV6-1 to TRBJ2-3; D possibly uses TRBD1 or TRBD2 (6 bases each). CDR3 size: 15 residues. Germline assignment: CDR1 MNHNS and CDR2 SASEGT. The V end lost 3 bases, the J end lost 6 bases, and 16 bases lay between the germline ends. The CDR3, as DNA: TGTGCCAGCAGTGACCTAGGGGGGCCGGGGGATACGCAGTATTTT. Its translation is CASSDLGGPGDTQYF.

Only one count was recorded for this clone. The rearrangement joins TRBV29-1 to TRBJ2-2; a weak D match, TRBD1 (5 bases). The germline gives CDR1 SQVTM, CDR2 ANQGSEA. The CDR3 spans 13 residues. The germline V and J ends were trimmed by 7 bases and 0 bases, with 9 bases remaining between them. This CDR3 reads CSGRASNTGELFF. The CDR3 nucleotides are TGCAGCGGCAGGGCGTCGAACACCGGGGAGCTGTTTTTT.